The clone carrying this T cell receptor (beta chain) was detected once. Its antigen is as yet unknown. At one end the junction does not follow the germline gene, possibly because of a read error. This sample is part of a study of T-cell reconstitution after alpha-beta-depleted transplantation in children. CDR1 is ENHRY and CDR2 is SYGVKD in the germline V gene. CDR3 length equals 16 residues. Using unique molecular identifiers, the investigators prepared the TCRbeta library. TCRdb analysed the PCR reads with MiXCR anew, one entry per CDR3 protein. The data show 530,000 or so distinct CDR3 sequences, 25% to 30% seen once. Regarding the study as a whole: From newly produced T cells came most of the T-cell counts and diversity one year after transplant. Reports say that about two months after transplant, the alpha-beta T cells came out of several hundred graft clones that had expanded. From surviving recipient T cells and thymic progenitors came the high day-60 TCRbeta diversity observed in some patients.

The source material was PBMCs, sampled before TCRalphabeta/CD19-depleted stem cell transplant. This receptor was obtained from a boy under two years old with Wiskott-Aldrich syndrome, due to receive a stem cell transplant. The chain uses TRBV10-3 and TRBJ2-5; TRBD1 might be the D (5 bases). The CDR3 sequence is CATSESRSQGSVTQYF. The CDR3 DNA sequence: TGTGCCACCAGTGAGTCGAGATCCCAGGGCTCGGTAACCCAGTACTTC.